This TCR beta chain stems from a study of T cells in Graves' hyperthyroidism and ophthalmopathy. Notes on the study in general: Ophthalmopathy was separated from stable hyperthyroidism by a 13 V-J model. The model predicted ophthalmopathy a median around six months before onset.

Amplified TCR beta CDR3 regions derived from RNA transcripts. TCR CDR3 underwent first-round RT-PCR with the HTBI primer set. TCRdb itself ran the multiplex PCR reads through MiXCR, one entry per CDR3 protein. Among 360,000 or so distinct CDR3 sequences, roughly 15% were seen once, and the ten largest hold roughly a fifth. Clinical symptoms, serum thyroxine and TRAb, thyroid ultrasound and orbital computed tomography were used for the diagnoses. PBMCs came from 9 to 10 ml fresh peripheral blood. This clonotype was recorded many times. The antigen is undetermined. CDR1 is DFQATT and CDR2 is SNEGSKA in the germline V gene (reference sequence). Losses at the gene ends were 6 bases for V and 15 bases for J; bases not matched to a gene: 7. The CDR3 is made up of 10 amino acids.

V usage is TRBV20-1 and J usage is TRBJ2-1; 8 bases align to TRBD2. This TCR came from a woman in her fifties or sixties with Graves' ophthalmopathy. Sequencing was carried out using blood. The CDR3 is CSAEREYLFF. CDR3 nucleotide sequence: TGCAGTGCCGAGCGGGAGTATCTGTTCTTC.